Listed below are T cell receptor beta chains from one sample, sequenced in a study of blood T cell repertoires in COVID-19. Method: immunoSEQ multiplex PCR; TCRdb's copy keeps in-frame clones and lacks some. The repertoire consists of 75,000 to 90,000 clones, with about 80% occurring once and the leading ten covering around 12%. The sequenced material came from peripheral blood. The receptors stem from a woman between 40 and 50 years old with active or convalescent COVID-19. The CDR3 runs from the conserved cysteine through the conserved F or W. The D gene is left open where the match is weak. A clone size is listed for some rows: how often the clone was seen (once, few, many), or a class if it is expanded.

TGTGCCAGCAGCCTAACCACAGATACGCAGTATTTT CASSLTTDTQYF NA TRBJ2-3 TRBV5-4 12 NA
TGTGCCAGCAGTGATGCGACAGGGGGCCTTGGAAACACCATATATTTT CASSDATGGLGNTIYF TRBD1 TRBJ1-3 TRBV6-1 16 once
TGTGCCACCAGACCCGGGAGTGGAACGCAGTATTTT CATRPGSGTQYF NA TRBJ2-3 TRBV24-1 12 NA
TGCGCCAGCAGCTTGGGGGTAGGGACTAGAGATTTTGAGCAGTTCTTC CASSLGVGTRDFEQFF TRBD2 TRBJ2-1 TRBV5-1 16 NA
TGTGCCAGCGAGCCAGGGGGCAGGGTAGGCAATCAGCCCCAGCATTTT CASEPGGRVGNQPQHF TRBD1 TRBJ1-5 TRBV6-6 16 NA
TGTGCCAGTAGCAATATCTTCAGGGAAGATACGCAGTATTTT CASSNIFREDTQYF NA TRBJ2-3 TRBV19 14 NA
TGTGCCAGCAGTCGCGCAGGGGTAAATGAGCAGTTCTTC CASSRAGVNEQFF NA TRBJ2-1 TRBV7-2 13 few
TGTGCCAGCAGGGACACAGGGAATGGCGAGCAGTACTTC CASRDTGNGEQYF NA TRBJ2-7 TRBV12-3/TRBV12-4 13 NA
TGTGCCAGCCTCGGAGTCACTGAAGCTTTCTTT CASLGVTEAFF NA TRBJ1-1 TRBV6-6 11 NA
TGTGCCAGCAGCCAAGATCCCAGGCAGCCCCAGCATTTT CASSQDPRQPQHF NA TRBJ1-5 TRBV3-1/TRBV3-2 13 NA
TGTGCCAGCAGTTTAGAGCAGAACACTGAAGCTTTCTTT CASSLEQNTEAFF NA TRBJ1-1 TRBV12-3/TRBV12-4 13 NA
TGTGCCAGCTCACCGAAAAACAGGGGGCTCGATGAAAAACTGTTTTTT CASSPKNRGLDEKLFF TRBD1 TRBJ1-4 TRBV18 16 NA
TGTGCCAGCAACTCGAGCATGAACACTGAAGCTTTCTTT CASNSSMNTEAFF NA TRBJ1-1 TRBV21-1 13 NA
TGTGCCATCAGCCCCGGGACAGGGGGCCTTGGAAACACCATATATTTT CAISPGTGGLGNTIYF TRBD1 TRBJ1-3 TRBV10-3 16 NA
TGTGCCAGCAGTTTTTTGAGGAACTCCTACGAGCAGTACTTC CASSFLRNSYEQYF NA TRBJ2-7 TRBV28 14 NA
TGTGCCAGCAGCTTAGATGGACAGGAGAACACTGAAGCTTTCTTT CASSLDGQENTEAFF TRBD1 TRBJ1-1 TRBV7-2 15 NA
TGTGCCAGCAGCAAATGGGAGGACAGGGGGCTTAACACTGAAGCTTTCTTT CASSKWEDRGLNTEAFF NA TRBJ1-1 TRBV21-1 17 NA
TGTGCCATCAGGGGGGGGGAGGGGTACGAGCAGTACTTC CAIRGGEGYEQYF TRBD2 TRBJ2-7 TRBV10-3 13 NA
TGTGCCAGCAGCACCGCCGGGACAAAGGTTGAAGCTTTCTTT CASSTAGTKVEAFF NA TRBJ1-1 TRBV28 14 NA
TGTGCCAGCAGCCCTTTAGCTGGCATCTCTCACGAGCAGTACTTC CASSPLAGISHEQYF NA TRBJ2-7 TRBV7-3 15 NA
TGTGCCACCAGCAGAGAGGGTACTAGTCCCCAAGAGACCCAGTACTTC CATSREGTSPQETQYF NA TRBJ2-5 TRBV15 16 NA
TGTGCCAGCAGCCACCCGACCGGGTATGAAGCTTTCTTT CASSHPTGYEAFF NA TRBJ1-1 TRBV7-9 13 NA
TGTGCCAGCAGCTTGTTGGGGAGTTGGAATTCACCCCTCCACTTT CASSLLGSWNSPLHF NA TRBJ1-6 TRBV5-5 15 few
TGTGCCAGCAGCCAAGAATGGGAGGTCAGGGGGCTCAGTGGCTACACCTTC CASSQEWEVRGLSGYTF TRBD1 TRBJ1-2 TRBV4-2 17 NA
TGTGCCAGCAGCGAACTAGGGACAGGGGGCTATCGTTCACCCCTCCACTTT CASSELGTGGYRSPLHF TRBD1 TRBJ1-6 TRBV13 17 few
TGTGCCAGCAGCCCCACAGGGAACTATGGCTACACCTTC CASSPTGNYGYTF NA TRBJ1-2 TRBV7-2 13 NA
TGTGCCAGCAGCACGCAATCGGTACGATACTCCTACGAGCAGTACTTC CASSTQSVRYSYEQYF NA TRBJ2-7 TRBV7-2 16 NA
TGCGCCAGCAGCCAAGACCTCCCGGGACTCACAACAGATACGCAGTATTTT CASSQDLPGLTTDTQYF NA TRBJ2-3 TRBV4-3 17 NA
TGTGCCTGGAGTGTACGAAAACTTCTAGGCGGCAATGAGCAGTTCTTC CAWSVRKLLGGNEQFF NA TRBJ2-1 TRBV30 16 NA
TGTGCCTGGAGTACAGGACAGGGCGTCCTCTATAATTCACCCCTCCACTTT CAWSTGQGVLYNSPLHF TRBD1 TRBJ1-6 TRBV30 17 NA
TGCGCCATCACCGATTGGGACAGGCCGACCTACGAGCAGTACTTC CAITDWDRPTYEQYF TRBD1 TRBJ2-7 TRBV5-1 15 NA
TGTGCCAGCAGTTTAGCTTTACAGGGGCCCTACGAGCAGTACTTC CASSLALQGPYEQYF TRBD1 TRBJ2-7 TRBV27 15 NA
TGTGCCAGCAGTTCCGGACAGGACCCCGAATTCTGGAATGAGCAGTTCTTC CASSSGQDPEFWNEQFF TRBD1 TRBJ2-1 TRBV28 17 NA
TGTGCCTGGAGTTTCGGGGATGGCCAGCCCCAGCATTTT CAWSFGDGQPQHF NA TRBJ1-5 TRBV30 13 once
TGTGCCAGAAGCTTCATTGCGTTTGGGAGGGCCCTCGGCGAGCAGTACTTC CARSFIAFGRALGEQYF TRBD2 TRBJ2-7 TRBV27 17 NA
TGTGCCAGCTCACTGACAGGGAAAACTACTAACTATGGCTACACCTTC CASSLTGKTTNYGYTF TRBD1 TRBJ1-2 TRBV18 16 once
TGTGCCAGGCTGACAGGGCTTAATGAAAAACTGTTTTTT CARLTGLNEKLFF TRBD1 TRBJ1-4 TRBV9 13 NA
TGTGCCAGCACCCGGTCTAGCGGGAGTTACAATGAGCAGTTCTTC CASTRSSGSYNEQFF TRBD2 TRBJ2-1 TRBV5-4 15 NA
TGTGCCAGCAGCTTCGGACAGGACTCCTACGAGCAGTACTTC CASSFGQDSYEQYF TRBD1 TRBJ2-7 TRBV11-2 14 NA
TGCGCCAGCAGCTTGGCCCCTCTGGGGGCCTCTGGAAACACCATATATTTT CASSLAPLGASGNTIYF NA TRBJ1-3 TRBV5-1 17 NA
TGCAGCGTTGTGGTACCTCTGCGTCATGGCTACACCTTC CSVVVPLRHGYTF NA TRBJ1-2 TRBV29-1 13 NA
TGTGCCAGCAGTGACCCTCGGACAGACCTACGCGAGACCCAGTACTTC CASSDPRTDLRETQYF NA TRBJ2-5 TRBV2 16 NA